These T cell receptor beta chains were read from a single sample in a study of T-cell memory formation after mild COVID-19. TCRdb fed the 5' RACE reads into MiXCR, producing one record per CDR3 protein. This repertoire shows around 130,000 distinct CDR3 sequences, about 15% found once; its top ten account for 5.2%. The specimen was PBMCs or a T cell subset sorted from them (not recorded which). The receptors come from a man in his late teens or twenties who had mild COVID-19 (a few samples of this study predate the infection). Cell type and time point are not known. CDR3s include the opening cysteine and the closing phenylalanine or tryptophan. Each record gives: V gene, clone size, J gene, D gene, CDR3 protein, CDR3 DNA. A D gene is named only where the DNA matches it firmly. Clone size is stated in some rows and not others, as once, few, many or a class when expanded.

V gene: TRBV6-1; clone size: NA; J gene: TRBJ1-2; D gene: NA; CDR3 protein: CASSEGAGPGYGYTF; CDR3 DNA: TGTGCCAGCAGTGAAGGGGCGGGCCCCGGCTATGGCTACACCTTC
V gene: TRBV7-2; clone size: NA; J gene: TRBJ2-3; D gene: NA; CDR3 protein: CASSLQPGGLTQYF; CDR3 DNA: TGTGCCAGCAGTCTACAGCCCGGGGGGCTCACGCAGTATTTT
V gene: TRBV5-4; clone size: NA; J gene: TRBJ2-5; D gene: TRBD1; CDR3 protein: CASSPGTGQQETQYF; CDR3 DNA: TGTGCCAGCAGCCCGGGGACAGGACAACAAGAGACCCAGTACTTC
V gene: TRBV5-1; clone size: few; J gene: TRBJ1-4; D gene: NA; CDR3 protein: CASSTQGATNEKLFF; CDR3 DNA: TGCGCCAGCAGCACGCAGGGTGCAACTAATGAAAAACTGTTTTTT
V gene: TRBV7-3; clone size: NA; J gene: TRBJ2-1; D gene: NA; CDR3 protein: CASSLMGAATASGNEQFF; CDR3 DNA: TGTGCCAGCAGCTTAATGGGGGCTGCGACAGCTAGTGGGAATGAGCAGTTCTTC
V gene: TRBV2; clone size: NA; J gene: TRBJ2-1; D gene: NA; CDR3 protein: CASSEEGALNEQFF; CDR3 DNA: TGTGCCAGCAGTGAGGAGGGGGCCCTAAATGAGCAGTTCTTC
V gene: TRBV4-2; clone size: NA; J gene: TRBJ2-5; D gene: TRBD2; CDR3 protein: CASSHSLAGAFKETQYF; CDR3 DNA: TGTGCCAGCAGCCACAGTCTAGCGGGGGCTTTTAAAGAGACCCAGTACTTC
V gene: TRBV28; clone size: NA; J gene: TRBJ1-1; D gene: NA; CDR3 protein: CASRVHRDTEAFF; CDR3 DNA: TGTGCCAGCAGGGTTCACAGGGACACTGAAGCTTTCTTT
V gene: TRBV7-2; clone size: few; J gene: TRBJ2-3; D gene: NA; CDR3 protein: CASSLGGSLNTQYF; CDR3 DNA: TGTGCCAGCAGCTTAGGTGGCAGTCTAAATACGCAGTATTTT
V gene: TRBV4-1; clone size: few; J gene: TRBJ1-2; D gene: TRBD1; CDR3 protein: CASSQTDRGDYGYTF; CDR3 DNA: TGCGCCAGCAGCCAAACGGACAGGGGTGACTATGGCTACACCTTC
V gene: TRBV5-1; clone size: NA; J gene: TRBJ2-5; D gene: TRBD1; CDR3 protein: CASNAQLTGGGETQYF; CDR3 DNA: TGCGCCAGCAACGCCCAACTCACAGGGGGCGGAGAGACCCAGTACTTC
V gene: TRBV5-1; clone size: NA; J gene: TRBJ2-7; D gene: TRBD1; CDR3 protein: CASSQPDRGAYEQYF; CDR3 DNA: TGCGCCAGCAGCCAGCCGGACAGGGGAGCCTACGAGCAGTACTTC
V gene: TRBV20-1; clone size: few; J gene: TRBJ1-1; D gene: NA; CDR3 protein: CSAPQGTYEAFF; CDR3 DNA: TGCAGTGCTCCACAGGGTACCTATGAAGCTTTCTTT
V gene: TRBV11-2; clone size: NA; J gene: TRBJ1-2; D gene: NA; CDR3 protein: CASSSGSYGYTF; CDR3 DNA: TGTGCCAGTAGTTCCGGGAGCTATGGCTACACCTTC
V gene: TRBV15; clone size: few; J gene: TRBJ2-3; D gene: TRBD1; CDR3 protein: CATSRTGVAQYF; CDR3 DNA: TGTGCCACCAGCCGGACAGGGGTTGCGCAGTATTTT
V gene: TRBV19; clone size: NA; J gene: TRBJ1-1; D gene: TRBD1; CDR3 protein: CASRTGRTEAFF; CDR3 DNA: TGTGCCAGTAGGACAGGGAGGACTGAAGCTTTCTTT
V gene: TRBV11-1; clone size: once; J gene: TRBJ2-5; D gene: NA; CDR3 protein: CASSLGGRAQETQYF; CDR3 DNA: TGTGCCAGCAGCTTAGGGGGGCGAGCCCAAGAGACCCAGTACTTC
V gene: TRBV9; clone size: few; J gene: TRBJ1-1; D gene: NA; CDR3 protein: CASSVTGNLNTEAFF; CDR3 DNA: TGTGCCAGCAGCGTTACTGGCAACTTGAACACTGAAGCTTTCTTT
V gene: TRBV19; clone size: NA; J gene: TRBJ2-7; D gene: NA; CDR3 protein: CASSSVEAYEQYF; CDR3 DNA: TGTGCCAGTAGCTCGGTCGAGGCCTACGAGCAGTACTTC
V gene: TRBV7-2; clone size: many; J gene: TRBJ2-2; D gene: NA; CDR3 protein: CASRSFGTDLNTGELFF; CDR3 DNA: TGTGCCAGCAGGTCGTTTGGGACGGATCTGAACACCGGGGAGCTGTTTTTT
V gene: TRBV5-1; clone size: few; J gene: TRBJ2-7; D gene: TRBD1; CDR3 protein: CASSEDRVNYEQYF; CDR3 DNA: TGCGCCAGCAGCGAGGACAGGGTTAATTACGAGCAGTACTTC
V gene: TRBV7-6; clone size: NA; J gene: TRBJ2-2; D gene: TRBD1; CDR3 protein: CASSSFRDRRSGELFF; CDR3 DNA: TGTGCCAGCAGCTCGTTCCGGGACAGACGTAGCGGGGAGCTGTTTTTT
V gene: TRBV6-5; clone size: NA; J gene: TRBJ1-3; D gene: NA; CDR3 protein: CASASSGNGNTIYF; CDR3 DNA: TGTGCCAGCGCAAGCTCGGGGAACGGAAACACCATATATTTT
V gene: TRBV24-1; clone size: NA; J gene: TRBJ1-4; D gene: NA; CDR3 protein: CATSDPPPGGRLFF; CDR3 DNA: TGTGCCACCAGTGATCCCCCCCCGGGGGGCCGACTGTTTTTT
V gene: TRBV7-9; clone size: few; J gene: TRBJ2-3; D gene: NA; CDR3 protein: CASSEDGGYTDTQYF; CDR3 DNA: TGTGCCAGCAGCGAGGACGGGGGTTACACAGATACGCAGTATTTT
V gene: TRBV5-1; clone size: few; J gene: TRBJ1-2; D gene: NA; CDR3 protein: CASSVDFTGYTF; CDR3 DNA: TGCGCCAGCAGCGTGGACTTCACTGGCTACACCTTC
V gene: TRBV24-1; clone size: NA; J gene: TRBJ1-2; D gene: NA; CDR3 protein: CATSDRGYGYTF; CDR3 DNA: TGTGCCACCAGTGATCGAGGATATGGCTACACCTTC
V gene: TRBV19; clone size: NA; J gene: TRBJ2-7; D gene: TRBD2; CDR3 protein: CASSSGTSDTYEQYF; CDR3 DNA: TGTGCCAGTAGTTCCGGGACTAGCGATACCTACGAGCAGTACTTC
V gene: TRBV2; clone size: NA; J gene: TRBJ1-4; D gene: TRBD1; CDR3 protein: CATRDRGEKLFF; CDR3 DNA: TGTGCCACCCGGGACAGGGGTGAAAAACTGTTTTTT
V gene: TRBV5-1; clone size: few; J gene: TRBJ1-3; D gene: TRBD1; CDR3 protein: CASSSQGPSSGNTIYF; CDR3 DNA: TGCGCCAGCAGCTCACAGGGGCCGAGCTCTGGAAACACCATATATTTT
V gene: TRBV3-1; clone size: NA; J gene: TRBJ1-2; D gene: NA; CDR3 protein: CASSQEEGVGGYTF; CDR3 DNA: TGTGCCAGCAGCCAAGAGGAAGGGGTCGGTGGCTACACCTTC
V gene: TRBV24-1; clone size: NA; J gene: TRBJ1-1; D gene: NA; CDR3 protein: CATSDNQGNTEAFF; CDR3 DNA: TGTGCCACCAGTGATAACCAGGGGAACACTGAAGCTTTCTTT
V gene: TRBV27; clone size: NA; J gene: TRBJ2-3; D gene: TRBD2; CDR3 protein: CASREVAGYSTDTQYF; CDR3 DNA: TGTGCCAGCAGAGAAGTAGCGGGGTATAGCACAGATACGCAGTATTTT
V gene: TRBV6-5; clone size: many; J gene: TRBJ2-3; D gene: NA; CDR3 protein: CASSYSPRSTDTQYF; CDR3 DNA: TGTGCCAGCAGTTACTCCCCTAGATCCACAGATACGCAGTATTTT
V gene: TRBV7-9; clone size: NA; J gene: TRBJ1-1; D gene: NA; CDR3 protein: CASSSGVGKGWVNTEAFF; CDR3 DNA: TGTGCCAGCAGTTCCGGAGTAGGAAAGGGATGGGTGAACACTGAAGCTTTCTTT
V gene: TRBV28; clone size: NA; J gene: TRBJ2-5; D gene: NA; CDR3 protein: CASSFAGETQYF; CDR3 DNA: TGTGCCAGCAGTTTCGCGGGGGAGACCCAGTACTTC
V gene: TRBV12-3/TRBV12-4; clone size: NA; J gene: TRBJ2-7; D gene: NA; CDR3 protein: CASSPRRGSYEQYF; CDR3 DNA: TGTGCCAGCAGTCCCCGACGGGGATCCTACGAGCAGTACTTC
V gene: TRBV3-1; clone size: NA; J gene: TRBJ1-1; D gene: NA; CDR3 protein: CASSQNDYTEAFF; CDR3 DNA: TGTGCCAGCAGCCAAAACGACTACACTGAAGCTTTCTTT
V gene: TRBV5-1; clone size: NA; J gene: TRBJ2-3; D gene: NA; CDR3 protein: CASSLPLAGSDTQYF; CDR3 DNA: TGCGCCAGCAGCTTGCCGCTTGCAGGGTCAGATACGCAGTATTTT